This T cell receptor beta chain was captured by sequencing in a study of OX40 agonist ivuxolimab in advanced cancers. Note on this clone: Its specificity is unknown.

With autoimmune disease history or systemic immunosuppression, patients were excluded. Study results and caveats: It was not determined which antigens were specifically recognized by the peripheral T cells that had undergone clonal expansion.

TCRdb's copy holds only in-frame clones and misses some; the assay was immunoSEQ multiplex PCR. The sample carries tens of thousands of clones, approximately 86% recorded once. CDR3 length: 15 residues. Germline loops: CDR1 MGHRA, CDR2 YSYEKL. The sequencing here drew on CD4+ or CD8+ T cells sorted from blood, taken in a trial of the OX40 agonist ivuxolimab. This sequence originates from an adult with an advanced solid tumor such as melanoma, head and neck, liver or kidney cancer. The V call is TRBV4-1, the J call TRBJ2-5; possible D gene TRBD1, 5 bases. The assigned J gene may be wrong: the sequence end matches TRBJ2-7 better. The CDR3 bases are TGCGCCAGCAGCCAAGTTGACAGCCTTGGGAACGAGCAGTACTTC. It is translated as CASSQVDSLGNEQYF.